One and the same sample provided the 23 T cell receptor beta chains below, sequenced in a study of cytomegalovirus exposure and HLA in healthy donors. This PCR relied on a set of 60 Vbeta primers and 13 Jbeta primers. The repertoire was sequenced with immunoSEQ multiplex PCR; TCRdb's copy has only in-frame clones and lacks some. The sample shows 200,000 to 250,000 clones, about 70% of them seen only once. Sequenced sample: PBMCs. Every receptor here comes from a man aged 35 to 55 in good health and CMV-seropositive.

The count of this clone is one. This chain uses TRBV5-8 with TRBJ2-3; weak D call: TRBD1 (6 bases). Germline V gene data show CDR1 as SGHTS and CDR2 as YDEGEE. Between the trimmed V and J ends, which lost 4 bases and 4 bases, there was a span of 13 bases. CDR3 length: 14 residues. The CDR3 sequence: CASSAQQGADTQYF. CDR3 DNA: TGTGCCAGCAGCGCGCAACAGGGAGCAGATACGCAGTATTTT.

Worth noting for this clone: At the DNA level, this CDR3 is encoded by other sequences in the same sample as well. The chain has TRBV9 and TRBJ1-1, with D maybe TRBD1 (6 bases). The germline V gene encodes CDR1 SGDLS and CDR2 YYNGEE. V lost 0 bases, J lost 5 bases, and 8 bases lay in between. The CDR3 consists of 13 residues. This chain's CDR3 is CASSVAGDTEAFF. DNA for the CDR3: TGTGCCAGCAGCGTAGCAGGGGATACTGAAGCTTTCTTT.

The chain carries TRBV6-1 and TRBJ2-7, with 10 bases fitting TRBD2. CDR1 and CDR2 (germline): MNHNS, SASEGT. The V gene end was trimmed by 4 bases and the J gene end by 6 bases; junction bases not matched to a gene: 6. This CDR3 region has 14 residues. CDR3 nucleotide sequence: TGTGCCAGCAGTGTCAAGCGGGGGGGCAGCGAGCAGTACTTC. Residues: CASSVKRGGSEQYF.

This clone was found a few times. The V gene is TRBV6-5, the J gene TRBJ2-5, with D possibly being TRBD1 (7 bases). The J call may be faulty, since TRBJ2-7 better matches the DNA end. The CDR3 is 14 residues long. CDR1 MNHEY and CDR2 SVGAGI come from the germline V gene. CDR3 residues: CASRMGRGAYEQYF. CDR3 DNA: TGTGCCAGCAGAATGGGCAGGGGGGCCTACGAGCAGTACTTC.

The V and J genes are TRBV9 and TRBJ2-2, with D possibly matching TRBD2 (5 bases). V was cut by 4 bases and J by 5 bases, with 9 bases left in between. Germline CDR1 is SGDLS and CDR2 is YYNGEE. This CDR3 comprises 13 residues. The CDR3 DNA reads TGTGCCAGCAGCCTGAGACTAACCGGGGAGCTGTTTTTT. Translated, it gives CASSLRLTGELFF.

The V gene is TRBV7-2, the J gene TRBJ1-4; D call uncertain. The length of the CDR3 is 14 residues. V was pared by 1 base and J by 6 bases, with 9 bases between. CDR1 SGHTA and CDR2 FQGNSA come from the germline V gene. The CDR3, as DNA: TGTGCCAGCAGCTTAGGAGGCGGTTATGAAAAACTGTTTTTT. The encoded protein is CASSLGGGYEKLFF.

The V and J genes are TRBV15 and TRBJ2-7, with D possibly TRBD1 on 5 matching bases. Germline V CDR1 and CDR2: LNHNV, YYDKDF (reference sequence). Trimming pared 9 bases from V and 3 bases from J, leaving 12 bases between. The CDR3 covers 12 residues. The CDR3 spells CATMDTDYEQYF. The DNA of the CDR3 is TGTGCCACTATGGACACCGACTACGAGCAGTACTTC.

The rearrangement links TRBV19 to TRBJ1-2; D not resolved. V lost 1 base, J lost 8 bases, and 8 bases lay in between. The CDR3 totals 12 residues. Germline V gives CDR1 LNHDA, CDR2 SQIVND (reference sequence). The DNA for the CDR3 is TGTGCCAGTAGTATAGCAGGAGGGGGCTACACCTTC. Encoded protein: CASSIAGGGYTF.

The gene calls are TRBV27 and TRBJ2-7; D call uncertain. The germline gives CDR1 MNHEY, CDR2 SMNVEV (reference sequence). The CDR3 covers 13 residues. V lost 3 bases to trimming and J lost 7 bases, with 13 bases between them. Written as DNA, the CDR3 is TGTGCCAGCAGTTTCTTGGCCCAGTGGGAGCAGTACTTC. Its translation: CASSFLAQWEQYF.

The V call is TRBV6-5, the J call TRBJ2-7; a possible D gene is TRBD2 (6 bases). The CDR3 consists of 14 residues. V was pared by 5 bases and J by 2 bases, with 13 bases between. Germline V lookup: CDR1 MNHEY, CDR2 SVGAGI. The CDR3 spells CASSLQAGPYEQYF. CDR3 bases: TGTGCCAGCAGTCTTCAGGCGGGGCCCTACGAGCAGTACTTC.

The chain joins TRBV18 to TRBJ1-1; TRBD1 matches at 9 bases. The V segment lost 6 bases and the J segment 1 base; nucleotides outside the gene matches: 12. The CDR3 contains 17 residues. In germline, CDR1 is KGHSH, CDR2 LQKENI. The CDR3 nucleotides read TGTGCCAGCTCCCGAAGACAGGGGGAAGACAGGAACACTGAAGCTTTCTTT. It is translated as CASSRRQGEDRNTEAFF.

The chain uses TRBV4-1 and TRBJ2-1; D perhaps matches TRBD1 (5 bases). CDR3 size: 13 residues. V shed 4 bases and J shed 9 bases, with 13 bases lying between them. Germline values: CDR1 MGHRA, CDR2 YSYEKL. CDR3: CASSPTGIGEQFF. As DNA, the CDR3 is TGCGCCAGCAGCCCAACAGGTATCGGTGAGCAGTTCTTC.

This clone was seen more than once but under ten times. J is TRBJ2-2 and V is TRBV5-1, with D uncertain. In germline, CDR1 is SGHRS, CDR2 YFSETQ. The CDR3 totals 14 residues. The ends were cut back, 0 bases at V and 1 base at J, with 4 bases in the middle. CDR3: CASSLAGNTGELFF. CDR3 DNA sequence: TGCGCCAGCAGCTTGGCCGGGAACACCGGGGAGCTGTTTTTT.

The genes are TRBV19 and TRBJ2-2; 12 bases align to TRBD2. J was trimmed by 4 bases and V by 6 bases; bases with no gene match: 6. CDR3 length: 16 residues. CDR1 is LNHDA and CDR2 is SQIVND in the germline V gene (reference sequence). The CDR3 sequence: CASRVTSGGPTGELFF. DNA for the CDR3: TGTGCCAGTAGGGTGACTAGCGGGGGTCCCACCGGGGAGCTGTTTTTT.

The chain links TRBV27 to TRBJ2-5; D possibly corresponds to TRBD1 (5 bases). V lost 5 bases to trimming and J lost 5 bases, with 21 bases between them. This CDR3 spans 16 amino acids. The germline V gene has CDR1 MNHEY and CDR2 SMNVEV (reference sequence). CDR3 loop: CASSPQDTRAEETQYF. The DNA of the CDR3 is TGTGCCAGCAGTCCCCAAGATACCAGGGCGGAGGAGACCCAGTACTTC.

V usage is TRBV27 and J usage is TRBJ1-6; the D is unclear. Germline CDR1 MNHEY, CDR2 SMNVEV (reference sequence). The CDR3 covers 13 residues. V was shortened by 5 bases and J by 12 bases, with 14 bases between the two germline ends. This chain's CDR3 is CASSLAGVEPLHF. The CDR3 coding sequence is TGTGCCAGCAGTCTGGCGGGCGTGGAACCCCTCCACTTT.

About this clone: The same CDR3 is also encoded by other DNA sequences in this sample. The chain recombines TRBV5-4 with TRBJ1-1; D gene uncertain. This CDR3 has 13 residues. V was clipped by 0 bases and J by 1 base, with 4 bases between them. Germline CDR1 and CDR2: SGHNT and YYREEE (reference sequence). CDR3 loop: CASSLAGNTEAFF. DNA for the CDR3: TGTGCCAGCAGCTTGGCCGGGAACACTGAAGCTTTCTTT.

CDR3 amino acids: CASSPTPGNIQYF. CDR3 nucleotides: TGTGCCAGCAGCCCAACCCCAGGAAACATTCAGTACTTC. The gene calls are TRBV7-3 and TRBJ2-4; D uncertain. Trimming removed 5 bases from V and 6 bases from J, with 11 bases in between. The germline CDR1 and CDR2 sequences are SGHTA and FQGTGA. The CDR3 extends over 13 amino acids. Based on the CDR3 plus reference TRBV7-3 and TRBJ2-4, the full variable domain is GAGVSQTPSNKVTEKGKYVELRCDPISGHTALYWYRQSLGQGPEFLIYFQGTGAADDSGLPNDRFFAVRPEGSVSTLKIQRTERGDSAVYLCASSPTPGNIQYFGAGTRLSVL.

This clone has a handful of counts. This chain links TRBV13 with TRBJ2-5, with 7 bases aligning to TRBD1. Losses at the gene ends were 5 bases for V and 1 base for J; bases not matched to a gene: 4. This CDR3 is 14 amino acids long. The V gene's germline CDR1 is PRHDT and CDR2 FYEKMQ (reference sequence). The CDR3 DNA reads TGTGCCAGCAGCCAAGGGACAGCCCAAGAGACCCAGTACTTC. It encodes CASSQGTAQETQYF.

The chain employs TRBV15 and TRBJ2-7, with 8 nucleotides matching TRBD1. Trimming cost V 0 bases and J 6 bases; bases outside gene matches: 7. Germline V lookup: CDR1 LNHNV, CDR2 YYDKDF (reference sequence). This CDR3 is 15 amino acids long. Written as DNA, the CDR3 is TGTGCCACCAGCAGAGATCGGCAGGGGGCGGCCGAGCAGTACTTC. Encoded protein: CATSRDRQGAAEQYF.

In its sample, this clone was seen once. V usage is TRBV5-1 and J usage is TRBJ1-2, with 8 bases identical to TRBD1. CDR1 and CDR2 from the germline V gene are SGHRS and YFSETQ. The length of the CDR3 is 14 residues. V was pared by 7 bases and J by 3 bases, with 8 bases of the junction left unmatched. CDR3 protein: CASSRTGRDYGYTF. For the CDR3, the DNA is TGCGCCAGCTCCCGGACAGGGAGGGACTATGGCTACACCTTC. The complete variable domain, with remaining parts taken from reference TRBV5-1 and TRBJ1-2, reads KAGVTQTPRYLIKTRGQQVTLSCSPISGHRSVSWYQQTPGQGLQFLFEYFSETQRNKGNFPGRFSGRQFSNSRSEMNVSTLELGDSALYLCASSRTGRDYGYTFGSGTRLTVV.

The V and J genes are TRBV6-1 and TRBJ2-1, with 11 bases that match TRBD1. This CDR3 is built from 15 residues. J was trimmed by 8 bases and V by 6 bases; bases with no gene match: 9. Per the germline V gene, CDR1 is MNHNS and CDR2 is SASEGT. The CDR3 DNA reads TGTGCCAGCAGCTTCAGGGGACAGGGGGACGATGAGCAGTTCTTC. Translated: CASSFRGQGDDEQFF.

This chain links TRBV28 with TRBJ2-6, with TRBD1 matching over 7 bases. The V gene end was trimmed by 6 bases and the J gene end by 0 bases; junction bases not matched to a gene: 5. Germline V gene sequence: CDR1 MDHEN, CDR2 SYDVKM. This CDR3 comprises 16 residues. This CDR3 is CASRQTGDSGANVLTF. CDR3 bases: TGTGCCAGCAGGCAAACAGGGGACTCTGGGGCCAACGTCCTGACTTTC.